One T cell receptor beta chain is described in this entry. Antigen unknown. The sample comes from a study of T cells in localized non-small cell lung cancer. Study-wide points: Adjacent lung exhibited a median of approximately 50 among the 100 most abundant tumor clones.

Libraries were prepared by immunoSEQ multiplex PCR; TCRdb keeps only in-frame clonotypes and omits some of them. The sample consists of about 3,500 clones, 25% to 35% of them appearing once. The CDR3 is made up of 14 amino acids. V was clipped by 1 base and J by 8 bases; unmatched bases: 5. Germline V gene lookup returns CDR1 GTSNPN and CDR2 SVGIG (reference sequence). The specimen was lung tumor tissue, collected before any cancer treatment. The sequence was collected from a man between 35 and 75 years old with stage I lung adenocarcinoma. The rearrangement links TRBV30 to TRBJ2-1, with 10 positions matching TRBD2. The CDR3 region is CAWSDSGRIHEQFF. In DNA form, the CDR3 reads TGTGCCTGGAGTGATAGCGGGAGGATTCATGAGCAGTTCTTC.